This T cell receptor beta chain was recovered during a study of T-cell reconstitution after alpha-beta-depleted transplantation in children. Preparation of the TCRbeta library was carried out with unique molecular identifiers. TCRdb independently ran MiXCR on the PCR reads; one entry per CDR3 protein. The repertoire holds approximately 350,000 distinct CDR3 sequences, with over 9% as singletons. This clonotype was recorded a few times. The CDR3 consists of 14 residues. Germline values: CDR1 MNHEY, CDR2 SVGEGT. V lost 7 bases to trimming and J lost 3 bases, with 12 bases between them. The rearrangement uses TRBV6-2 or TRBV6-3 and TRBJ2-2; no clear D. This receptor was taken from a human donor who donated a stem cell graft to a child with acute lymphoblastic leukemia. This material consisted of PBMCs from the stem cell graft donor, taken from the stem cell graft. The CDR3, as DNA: TGTGCCAGCATCGACGACTTGGACACCGGGGAGCTGTTTTTT. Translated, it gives CASIDDLDTGELFF.